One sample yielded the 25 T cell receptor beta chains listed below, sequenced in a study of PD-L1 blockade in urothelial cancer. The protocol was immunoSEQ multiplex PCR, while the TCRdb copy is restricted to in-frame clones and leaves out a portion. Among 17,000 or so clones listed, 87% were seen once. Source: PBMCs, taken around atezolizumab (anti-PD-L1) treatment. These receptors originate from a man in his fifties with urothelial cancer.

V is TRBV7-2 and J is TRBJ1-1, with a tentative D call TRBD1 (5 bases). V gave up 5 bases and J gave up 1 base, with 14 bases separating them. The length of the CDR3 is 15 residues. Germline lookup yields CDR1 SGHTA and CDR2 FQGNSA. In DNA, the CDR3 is TGTGCCAGCAGCGCCGCAGGGTTTGCGAACACTGAAGCTTTCTTT. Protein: CASSAAGFANTEAFF.

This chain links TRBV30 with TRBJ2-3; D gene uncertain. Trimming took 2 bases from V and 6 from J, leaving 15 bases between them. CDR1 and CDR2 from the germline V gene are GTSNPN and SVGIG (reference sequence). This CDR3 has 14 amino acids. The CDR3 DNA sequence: TGTGCCTGGAGTCGGTCTATTGCTGCGGATACGCAGTATTTT. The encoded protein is CAWSRSIAADTQYF.

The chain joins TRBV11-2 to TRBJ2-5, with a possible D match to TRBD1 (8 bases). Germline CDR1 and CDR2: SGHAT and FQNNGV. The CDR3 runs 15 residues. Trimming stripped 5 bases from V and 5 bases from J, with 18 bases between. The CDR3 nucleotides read TGTGCCAGCAGCCCCCGACAGGGGAGGGGGGAGACCCAGTACTTC. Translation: CASSPRQGRGETQYF.

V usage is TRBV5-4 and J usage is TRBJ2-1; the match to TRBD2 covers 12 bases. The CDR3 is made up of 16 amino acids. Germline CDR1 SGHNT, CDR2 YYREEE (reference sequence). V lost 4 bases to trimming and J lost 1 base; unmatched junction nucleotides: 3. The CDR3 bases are TGTGCCAGCAGCCAGACTAGCGGGAGTTCCTACAATGAGCAGTTCTTC. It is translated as CASSQTSGSSYNEQFF. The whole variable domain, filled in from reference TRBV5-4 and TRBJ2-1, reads ETGVTQSPTHLIKTRGQQVTLRCSSQSGHNTVSWYQQALGQGPQFIFQYYREEENGRGNFPPRFSGLQFPNYSSELNVNALELDDSALYLCASSQTSGSSYNEQFFGPGTRLTVL.

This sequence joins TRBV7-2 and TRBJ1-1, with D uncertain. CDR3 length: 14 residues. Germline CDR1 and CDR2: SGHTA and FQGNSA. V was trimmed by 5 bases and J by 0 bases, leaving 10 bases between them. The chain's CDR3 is CASSQSRMNTEAFF. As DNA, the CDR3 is TGTGCCAGCAGCCAATCTAGGATGAACACTGAAGCTTTCTTT.

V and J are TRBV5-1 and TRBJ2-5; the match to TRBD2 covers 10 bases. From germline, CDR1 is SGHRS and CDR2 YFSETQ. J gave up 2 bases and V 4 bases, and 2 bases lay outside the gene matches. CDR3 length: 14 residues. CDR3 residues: CASSPTSGQETQYF. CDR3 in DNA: TGCGCCAGCAGCCCGACTAGCGGGCAAGAGACCCAGTACTTC.

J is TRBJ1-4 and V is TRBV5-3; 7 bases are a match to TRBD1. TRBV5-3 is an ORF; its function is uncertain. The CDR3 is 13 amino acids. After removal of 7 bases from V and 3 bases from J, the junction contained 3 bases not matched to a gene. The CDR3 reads CARQGTANEKLFF. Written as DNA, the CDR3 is TGTGCCAGACAAGGGACAGCTAATGAAAAACTGTTTTTT.

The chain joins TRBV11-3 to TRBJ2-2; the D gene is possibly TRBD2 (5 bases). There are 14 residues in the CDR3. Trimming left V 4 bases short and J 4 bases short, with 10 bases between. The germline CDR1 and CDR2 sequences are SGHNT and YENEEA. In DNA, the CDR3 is TGTGCCAGCAGCTCCCAGCGGACCACCGGGGAGCTGTTTTTT. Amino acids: CASSSQRTTGELFF. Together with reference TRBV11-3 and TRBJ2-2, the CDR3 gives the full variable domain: EAGVVQSPRYKIIEKKQPVAFWCNPISGHNTLYWYLQNLGQGPELLIRYENEEAVDDSQLPKDRFSAERLKGVDSTLKIQPAELGDSAVYLCASSSQRTTGELFFGEGSRLTVL.

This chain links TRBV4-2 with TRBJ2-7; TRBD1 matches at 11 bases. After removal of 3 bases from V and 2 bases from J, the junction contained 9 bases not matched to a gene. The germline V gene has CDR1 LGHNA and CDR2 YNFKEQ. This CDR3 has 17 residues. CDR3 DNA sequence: TGTGCCAGCAGCCACGCCGCGCCGGGACAGGGGGCCTACGAGCAGTACTTC. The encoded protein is CASSHAAPGQGAYEQYF.

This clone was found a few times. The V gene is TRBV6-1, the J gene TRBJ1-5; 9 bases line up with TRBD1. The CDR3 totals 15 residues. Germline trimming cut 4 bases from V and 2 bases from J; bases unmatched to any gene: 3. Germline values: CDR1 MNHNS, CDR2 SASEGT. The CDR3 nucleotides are TGTGCCAGCAGTGGCCGGGACAGGGGCAATCAGCCCCAGCATTTT. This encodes CASSGRDRGNQPQHF.

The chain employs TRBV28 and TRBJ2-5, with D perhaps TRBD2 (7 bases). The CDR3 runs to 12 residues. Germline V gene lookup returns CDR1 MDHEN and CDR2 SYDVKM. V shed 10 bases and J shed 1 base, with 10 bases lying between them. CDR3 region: CATAGAQETQYF. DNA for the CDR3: TGTGCCACCGCGGGGGCCCAAGAGACCCAGTACTTC.

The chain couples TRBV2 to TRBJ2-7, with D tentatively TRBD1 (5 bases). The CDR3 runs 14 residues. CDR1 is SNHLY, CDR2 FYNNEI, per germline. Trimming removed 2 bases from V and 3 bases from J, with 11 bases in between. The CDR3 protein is CASSELGVLYEQYF. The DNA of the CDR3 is TGTGCCAGCAGTGAATTAGGGGTTCTCTACGAGCAGTACTTC. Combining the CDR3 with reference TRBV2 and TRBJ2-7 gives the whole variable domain EPEVTQTPSHQVTQMGQEVILRCVPISNHLYFYWYRQILGQKVEFLVSFYNNEISEKSEIFDDQFSVERPDGSNFTLKIRSTKLEDSAMYFCASSELGVLYEQYFGPGTRLTVT.

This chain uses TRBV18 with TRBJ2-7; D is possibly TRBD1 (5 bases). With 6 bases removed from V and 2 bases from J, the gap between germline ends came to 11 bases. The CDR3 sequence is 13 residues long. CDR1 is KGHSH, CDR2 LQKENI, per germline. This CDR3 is CASSIEGAYEQYF. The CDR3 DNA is TGTGCCAGCTCGATAGAAGGGGCCTACGAGCAGTACTTC.

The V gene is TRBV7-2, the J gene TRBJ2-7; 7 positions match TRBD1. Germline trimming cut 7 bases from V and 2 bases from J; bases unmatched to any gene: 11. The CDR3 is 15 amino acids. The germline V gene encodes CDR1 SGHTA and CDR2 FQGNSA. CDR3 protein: CASTRRSGGTYEQYF. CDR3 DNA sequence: TGTGCCAGCACTCGGAGGTCAGGGGGAACCTACGAGCAGTACTTC.

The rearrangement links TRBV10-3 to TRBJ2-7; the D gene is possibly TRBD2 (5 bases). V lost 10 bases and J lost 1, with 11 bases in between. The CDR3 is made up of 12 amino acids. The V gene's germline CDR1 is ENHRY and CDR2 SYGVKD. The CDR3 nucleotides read TGTGCCACCGGACTTGGGTCCTACGAGCAGTACTTC. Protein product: CATGLGSYEQYF.

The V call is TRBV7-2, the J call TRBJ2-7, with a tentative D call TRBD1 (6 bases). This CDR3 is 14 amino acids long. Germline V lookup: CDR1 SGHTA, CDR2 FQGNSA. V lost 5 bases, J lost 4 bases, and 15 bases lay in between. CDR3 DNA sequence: TGTGCCAGCAGCCCAAGCTGGGGACAATACGAGCAGTACTTC. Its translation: CASSPSWGQYEQYF.

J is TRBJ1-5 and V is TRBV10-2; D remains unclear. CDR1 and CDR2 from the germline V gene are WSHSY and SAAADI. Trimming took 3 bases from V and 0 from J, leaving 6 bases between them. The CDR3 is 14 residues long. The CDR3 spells CASSDRSSNQPQHF. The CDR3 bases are TGCGCCAGCAGTGACAGGTCTAGCAATCAGCCCCAGCATTTT.

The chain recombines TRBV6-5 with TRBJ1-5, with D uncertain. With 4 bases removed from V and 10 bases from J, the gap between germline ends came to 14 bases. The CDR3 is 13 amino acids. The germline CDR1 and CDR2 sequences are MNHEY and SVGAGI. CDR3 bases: TGTGCCAGCAGTTTGGGCGGGAGCCGACCCCAGCATTTT. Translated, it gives CASSLGGSRPQHF.

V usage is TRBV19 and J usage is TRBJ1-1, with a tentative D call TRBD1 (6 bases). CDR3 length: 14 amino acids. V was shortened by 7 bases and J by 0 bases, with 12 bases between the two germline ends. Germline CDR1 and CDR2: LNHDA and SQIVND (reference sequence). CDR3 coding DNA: TGTGCCAGTACCCCACAGGGAATGAACACTGAAGCTTTCTTT. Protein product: CASTPQGMNTEAFF.

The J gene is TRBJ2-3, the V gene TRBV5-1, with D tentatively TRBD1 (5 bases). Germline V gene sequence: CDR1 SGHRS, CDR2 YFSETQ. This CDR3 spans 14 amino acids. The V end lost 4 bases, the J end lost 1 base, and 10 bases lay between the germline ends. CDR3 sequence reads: CASSPPTGTDTQYF. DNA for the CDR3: TGCGCCAGCAGCCCGCCGACAGGCACAGATACGCAGTATTTT.

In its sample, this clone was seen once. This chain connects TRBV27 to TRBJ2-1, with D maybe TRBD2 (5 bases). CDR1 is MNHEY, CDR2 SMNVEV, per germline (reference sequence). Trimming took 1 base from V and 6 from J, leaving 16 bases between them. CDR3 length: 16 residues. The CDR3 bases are TGTGCCAGCAGTTTATTGATATTCGGACTCTCCAATGAGCAGTTCTTC. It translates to CASSLLIFGLSNEQFF.

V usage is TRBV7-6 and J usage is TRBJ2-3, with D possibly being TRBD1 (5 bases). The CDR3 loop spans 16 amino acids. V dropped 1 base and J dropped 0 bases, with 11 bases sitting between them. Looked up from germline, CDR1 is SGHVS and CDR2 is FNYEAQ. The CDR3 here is CASSLEGVTSTDTQYF. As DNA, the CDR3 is TGTGCCAGCAGCTTAGAAGGGGTTACTAGCACAGATACGCAGTATTTT.

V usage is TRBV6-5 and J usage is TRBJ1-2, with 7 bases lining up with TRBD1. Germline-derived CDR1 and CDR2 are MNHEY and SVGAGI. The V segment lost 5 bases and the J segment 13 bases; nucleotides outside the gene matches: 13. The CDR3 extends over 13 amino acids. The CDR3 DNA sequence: TGTGCCAGCAGTGTCCGACAGGGTCAGTTCGGCACCTTC. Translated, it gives CASSVRQGQFGTF.

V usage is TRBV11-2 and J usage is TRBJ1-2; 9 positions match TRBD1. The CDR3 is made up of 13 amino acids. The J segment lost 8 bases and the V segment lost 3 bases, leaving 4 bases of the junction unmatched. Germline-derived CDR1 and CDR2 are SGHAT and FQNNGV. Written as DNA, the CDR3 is TGTGCCAGCAGCTTTCGACAGGGGGACGGCTACACCTTC. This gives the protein CASSFRQGDGYTF.

CDR3 region: CASSEYRVGTDTQYF. The CDR3 nucleotides are TGCGCCAGCAGTGAATATCGGGTCGGTACAGATACGCAGTATTTT. V is TRBV10-2 and J is TRBJ2-3; D not certain. The CDR3 spans 15 residues. The ends were cut back, 3 bases at V and 3 bases at J, with 13 bases in the middle. The germline CDR1 and CDR2 sequences are WSHSY and SAAADI.